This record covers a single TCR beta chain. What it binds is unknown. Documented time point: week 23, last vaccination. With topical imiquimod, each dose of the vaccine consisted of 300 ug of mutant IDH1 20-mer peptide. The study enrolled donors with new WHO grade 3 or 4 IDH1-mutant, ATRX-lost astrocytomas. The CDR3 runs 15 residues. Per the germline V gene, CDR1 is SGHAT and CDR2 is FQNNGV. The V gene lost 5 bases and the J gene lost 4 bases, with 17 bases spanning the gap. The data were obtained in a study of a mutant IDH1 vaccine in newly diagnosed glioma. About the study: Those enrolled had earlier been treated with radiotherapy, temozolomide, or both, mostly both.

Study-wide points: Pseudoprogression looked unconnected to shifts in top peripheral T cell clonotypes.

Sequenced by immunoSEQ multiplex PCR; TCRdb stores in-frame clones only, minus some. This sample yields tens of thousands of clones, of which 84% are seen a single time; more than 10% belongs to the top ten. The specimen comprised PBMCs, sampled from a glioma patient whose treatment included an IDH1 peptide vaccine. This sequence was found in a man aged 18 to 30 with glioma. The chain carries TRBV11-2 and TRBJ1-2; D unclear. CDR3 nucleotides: TGTGCCAGCAGCCCCCTAGGCAGGAGTCCCTATGGCTACACCTTC. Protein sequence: CASSPLGRSPYGYTF. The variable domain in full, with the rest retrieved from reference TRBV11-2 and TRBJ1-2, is EAGVAQSPRYKIIEKRQSVAFWCNPISGHATLYWYQQILGQGPKLLIQFQNNGVVDDSQLPKDRFSAERLKGVDSTLKIQPAKLEDSAVYLCASSPLGRSPYGYTFGSGTRLTVV.